The rows below give T cell receptor beta chains drawn from one sample of a study of T cell changes during pregnancy in multiple sclerosis. The method was immunoSEQ multiplex PCR; TCRdb's version includes in-frame clones alone and lacks a portion of them. The profile shows 85,000 to 90,000 clones, 94% of them singletons. The sample consisted of peripheral blood, taken after pregnancy. All receptors derive from a female donor in good health, enrolled as a control in a pregnancy study. The conserved cysteine and the conserved F or W are not part of the CDR3 here.

V gene: TRBV4-1; J gene: TRBJ2-3; CDR3 protein: ASSYTTGGSSDTQY
V gene: TRBV29-1; J gene: TRBJ1-4; CDR3 protein: SVESDSRHEKLF
V gene: TRBV5-1; J gene: TRBJ2-3; CDR3 protein: ASSLPQSTDTQY
V gene: TRBV27; J gene: TRBJ2-5; CDR3 protein: ASSGTSGRSPLQETQY
V gene: TRBV5-1; J gene: TRBJ2-7; CDR3 protein: ASSSGQGAYDEQY
V gene: TRBV6-1; J gene: TRBJ2-5; CDR3 protein: ASSDERNWRETQY
V gene: TRBV5-4; J gene: TRBJ2-7; CDR3 protein: ASKGVNYEQY
V gene: TRBV6-1; J gene: TRBJ2-7; CDR3 protein: ATLSPSGEQY
V gene: TRBV6-6; J gene: TRBJ1-4; CDR3 protein: ASSYREREKLF
V gene: TRBV6-5; J gene: TRBJ2-7; CDR3 protein: ASSYSDRSHYEQY
V gene: TRBV9; J gene: TRBJ2-7; CDR3 protein: ASRRGTGSGEQY
V gene: TRBV4-2; J gene: TRBJ2-3; CDR3 protein: ASSPAATSEYTDTQY
V gene: TRBV6-1; J gene: TRBJ1-5; CDR3 protein: ASSSSGISNQPQH
V gene: TRBV9; J gene: TRBJ1-2; CDR3 protein: ASSSRPSRQAYSGYT
V gene: TRBV27; J gene: TRBJ2-3; CDR3 protein: ASSLRADSTDTQY